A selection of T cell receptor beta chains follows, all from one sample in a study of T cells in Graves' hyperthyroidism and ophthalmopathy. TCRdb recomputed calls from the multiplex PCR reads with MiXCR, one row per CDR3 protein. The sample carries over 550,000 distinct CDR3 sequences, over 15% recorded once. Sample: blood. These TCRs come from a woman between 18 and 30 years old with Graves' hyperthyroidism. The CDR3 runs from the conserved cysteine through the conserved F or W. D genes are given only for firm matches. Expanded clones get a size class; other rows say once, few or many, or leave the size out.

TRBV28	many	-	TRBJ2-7	TGTGCCAGCAGTCCCCCGGAACCCCCCTACGAGCAGTACTTC	CASSPPEPPYEQYF
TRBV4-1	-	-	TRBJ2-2	TGCGCCAGCAGCCAAGATCCGCGGAAAGCGAACACCGGGGAGCTGTTTTTT	CASSQDPRKANTGELFF
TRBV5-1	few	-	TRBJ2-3	TGCGCCAGCAGCATCGGCAGGGGGAGGTCAGATACGCAGTATTTT	CASSIGRGRSDTQYF
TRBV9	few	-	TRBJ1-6	TGTGCCAGCAGCGTAGAGGACAGCTTTAATTCACCCCTCCACTTT	CASSVEDSFNSPLHF
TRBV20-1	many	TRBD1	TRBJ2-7	TGCAGTGCGTCCCGGGACAGGGACGAGCAGTACTTC	CSASRDRDEQYF
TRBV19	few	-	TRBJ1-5	TGTGCCAGTACCGCGGACAGTCCACCCAATCAGCCCCAGCATTTT	CASTADSPPNQPQHF
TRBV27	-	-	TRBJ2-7	TGTGCCAGCAGTCTGGCCCGGGACGGGCTCTCCTACGAGCAGTACTTC	CASSLARDGLSYEQYF
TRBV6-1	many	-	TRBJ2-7	TGTGCCAGCAGTTATGCTGAGTCCTACGAGCAGTACTTC	CASSYAESYEQYF
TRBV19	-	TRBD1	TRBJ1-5	TGTGCCAGTAGTATAGAAGGGGGCCGGCAGCCCCAGCATTTT	CASSIEGGRQPQHF
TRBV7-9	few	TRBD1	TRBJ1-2	TGTGCCAGCAGCCCCCAAGGGACAGAGAACTATGGCTACACCTTC	CASSPQGTENYGYTF
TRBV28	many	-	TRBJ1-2	TGTGCCAGCAGTCCTCCCTCACATTATGGCTACACCTTC	CASSPPSHYGYTF
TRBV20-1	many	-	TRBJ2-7	TGCAGTGCTAGAGACCACGGATTAAGCTCCTACGAGCAGTACTTC	CSARDHGLSSYEQYF
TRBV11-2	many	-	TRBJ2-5	TGTGCCAGCAGCTTAGATCGATCCCCAGGCCGGGAGACCCAGTACTTC	CASSLDRSPGRETQYF
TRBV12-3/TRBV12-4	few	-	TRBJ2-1	TGTGCCAGCAGTTACCGGCTGGAACCCTACAATGAGCAGTTCTTC	CASSYRLEPYNEQFF
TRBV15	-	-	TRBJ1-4	TGTGCCACCAGCAGCCCGACAGGTCTGAATGAAAAACTGTTTTTT	CATSSPTGLNEKLFF
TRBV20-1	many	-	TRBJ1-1	TGCAGTGCTAGGCGGGGCCAAGTGAACACTGAAGCTTTCTTT	CSARRGQVNTEAFF
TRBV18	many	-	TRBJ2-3	TGTGCCAGCTCACTGGAGCTGGGAACAGATACGCAGTATTTT	CASSLELGTDTQYF
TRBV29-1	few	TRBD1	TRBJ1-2	TGCAGCGCCTTCGGACAGGGGACGGATGGCTACACCTTC	CSAFGQGTDGYTF
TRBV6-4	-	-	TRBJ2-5	TGTGCCAGCAGTAGGATGGCGGGGAACCAAGAGACCCAGTACTTC	CASSRMAGNQETQYF
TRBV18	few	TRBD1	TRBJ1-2	TGTGCCAGCTCACCACCGACAGGGACCAACTATGGCTACACCTTC	CASSPPTGTNYGYTF
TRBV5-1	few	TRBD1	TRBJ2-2	TGCGCCAGCAGCTGGGACAGGGTAATTCCCGGGGAGCTGTTTTTT	CASSWDRVIPGELFF
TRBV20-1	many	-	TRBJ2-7	TGCAGTGCTAGAGGGGCAGGGAAGGGGTACGAGCAGTACTTC	CSARGAGKGYEQYF
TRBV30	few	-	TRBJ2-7	TGTGCCCGGAAGGACTACTCCTACGAGCAGTACTTC	CARKDYSYEQYF
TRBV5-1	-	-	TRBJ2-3	TGCGCCAGCAGCTTGGTCGCCGGGACTCCCACAGATATGCAGTATTTT	CASSLVAGTPTDMQYF
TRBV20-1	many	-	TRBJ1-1	TGCAGTGCTCAACAGGGGAACACTGAAGCTTTCTTT	CSAQQGNTEAFF
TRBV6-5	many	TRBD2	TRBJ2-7	TGTGCCAGCAGTTACGCGGGGGGGCACTACGAGCAGTACTTC	CASSYAGGHYEQYF
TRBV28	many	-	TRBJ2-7	TGTGCCAGCAGTTCCCCCCGGGACGCCACCTACGAGCAGTACTTC	CASSSPRDATYEQYF
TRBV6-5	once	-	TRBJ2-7	TGTGCCAGCAGTTACATCCCGGGGGCCTACGAGCAGTACTTC	CASSYIPGAYEQYF
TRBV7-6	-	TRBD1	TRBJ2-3	TGTGCCAGCAGCTCCGGGCCCCCGGGACAGAGTGGCACAGATACGCAGTATTTT	CASSSGPPGQSGTDTQYF
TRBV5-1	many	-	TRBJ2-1	TGCGCCAGCAGCTTGACGCGAGCAAGCAATGAGCAGTTCTTC	CASSLTRASNEQFF